These 31 T cell receptor beta chains share one sample of origin, sequenced in a study of T cells after somatic rescue of genetic block. TCRdb's copy holds only in-frame clones and misses some; the assay was immunoSEQ multiplex PCR. The repertoire has approximately 110,000 clones, just over 90% of them found once; the top ten carry less than 1.5%. Sequenced material: peripheral blood mononuclear cells (PBMCs). These receptors all stem from a young woman.

The chain combines TRBV7-2 with TRBJ2-1, with TRBD2 matching 10 bases. The CDR3 length is 18 residues. Germline lookup yields CDR1 SGHTA and CDR2 FQGNSA. The V and J ends lost 4 bases and 6 bases, in that order; junction bases with no gene match: 15. This chain's CDR3 is CASSSRLSGGAGVNEQFF. The CDR3 DNA sequence: TGTGCCAGCAGCTCGCGTTTAAGCGGGGGGGCCGGGGTCAATGAGCAGTTCTTC.

The rearrangement uses TRBV9 and TRBJ1-5, with 10 bases lining up with TRBD1. Germline trimming cut 4 bases from V and 7 bases from J; bases unmatched to any gene: 8. The CDR3 length is 15 residues. Germline lookup yields CDR1 SGDLS and CDR2 YYNGEE. CDR3 sequence: CASSLGTGVWQPQHF. DNA of the CDR3: TGTGCCAGCAGCCTTGGGACAGGGGTTTGGCAGCCCCAGCATTTT. The variable domain in full, completed from reference TRBV9 and TRBJ1-5, reads DSGVTQTPKHLITATGQRVTLRCSPRSGDLSVYWYQQSLDQGLQFLIQYYNGEERAKGNILERFSAQQFPDLHSELNLSSLELGDSALYFCASSLGTGVWQPQHFGDGTRLSIL.

The V call is TRBV11-3, the J call TRBJ1-1; possibly TRBD1 for D (5 bases). V lost 6 bases and J lost 0, with 8 bases in between. CDR3 length: 13 amino acids. Germline V CDR1 and CDR2: SGHNT, YENEEA. CDR3 in amino acids: CASRKTVNTEAFF. As DNA, the CDR3 is TGTGCCAGCAGGAAGACAGTGAACACTGAAGCTTTCTTT.

The chain couples TRBV5-8 to TRBJ1-5; D not certain. The CDR3 sequence is 13 residues long. V was shortened by 4 bases and J by 3 bases, with 8 bases between the two germline ends. Germline V lookup: CDR1 SGHTS, CDR2 YDEGEE. This CDR3 is CASSPDSNQPQHF. CDR3 coding DNA: TGTGCCAGCAGCCCGGATTCCAATCAGCCCCAGCATTTT.

CDR3 region: CAWSLKTGNDEKLFF. DNA for the CDR3: TGTGCCTGGAGCCTAAAGACAGGGAACGATGAAAAACTGTTTTTT. This chain uses TRBV30 with TRBJ1-4, with 7 bases aligning to TRBD1. V shed 3 bases, J shed 6 bases, and the junction held 10 bases outside the gene matches. CDR1 and CDR2 (germline): GTSNPN, SVGIG (reference sequence). CDR3 length equals 15 residues.

V usage is TRBV7-2 and J usage is TRBJ2-2; 9 bases are shared with TRBD1. V gave up 7 bases and J gave up 4 bases; unmatched junction bases: 19. Germline V lookup: CDR1 SGHTA, CDR2 FQGNSA. The CDR3 is 19 amino acids. The CDR3 protein is CASTILSLQGAGGTGELFF. CDR3 in DNA: TGTGCCAGCACCATTCTCTCACTACAGGGGGCGGGTGGCACCGGGGAGCTGTTTTTT.

The rearrangement links TRBV30 to TRBJ1-5; D call uncertain. V lost 0 bases and J lost 1, with 10 bases in between. CDR1 is GTSNPN and CDR2 is SVGIG in the germline V gene (reference sequence). This CDR3 comprises 15 residues. The CDR3 DNA sequence: TGTGCCTGGAGTGTACTCATTAGAAGCAATCAGCCCCAGCATTTT. Translating gives CAWSVLIRSNQPQHF.

This chain connects TRBV7-7 to TRBJ2-1; possibly TRBD2 for D (5 bases). The V gene lost 1 base and the J gene lost 4 bases, with 11 bases spanning the gap. The CDR3 covers 15 residues. Germline V gene data show CDR1 as SSHAT and CDR2 as FNYEAQ (reference sequence). CDR3: CASSLGFTGYNEQFF. CDR3 DNA sequence: TGTGCCAGCAGCTTAGGTTTTACGGGGTACAATGAGCAGTTCTTC.

The chain uses TRBV12-5 and TRBJ1-1, with a weak D call TRBD1 (6 bases). V lost 7 bases to trimming and J lost 1 base, with 13 bases between them. Germline lookup yields CDR1 LGHNT and CDR2 FRNRAP. This CDR3 spans 14 amino acids. CDR3 region: CASAPLTGNTEAFF. Here the CDR3 DNA reads TGTGCTAGTGCTCCTCTGACAGGGAACACTGAAGCTTTCTTT.

The chain joins TRBV30 to TRBJ1-5; D gene unclear. Trimming stripped 0 bases from V and 0 bases from J, with 9 bases between. There are 15 residues in the CDR3. Germline CDR1 GTSNPN, CDR2 SVGIG (reference sequence). For the CDR3, the DNA is TGTGCCTGGAGTGTGAAGGACCTTAGCAATCAGCCCCAGCATTTT. Encoded protein: CAWSVKDLSNQPQHF.

The chain uses TRBV7-8 and TRBJ1-6, with D unclear. There are 13 residues in the CDR3. The germline gives CDR1 SGHVS, CDR2 FQNEAQ. Trimming stripped 5 bases from V and 8 bases from J, with 10 bases between. CDR3 sequence: CASSLLRDSPLHF. The CDR3, as DNA: TGTGCCAGCAGCCTGCTGAGGGATTCACCCCTCCACTTT.

The rearrangement uses TRBV29-1 and TRBJ2-2; tentatively, D is TRBD1 (5 bases). The CDR3 is made up of 14 amino acids. Trimming shortened V by 6 bases and J by 0 bases, and 11 bases separated the two germline ends. CDR1 is SQVTM and CDR2 is ANQGSEA in the germline V gene. The CDR3 DNA reads as TGCAGCGTCGTATCAGGGTCGAACACCGGGGAGCTGTTTTTT. This encodes CSVVSGSNTGELFF.

The rearrangement uses TRBV7-6 and TRBJ2-1; D possibly corresponds to TRBD2 (5 bases). V was trimmed by 5 bases and J by 8 bases, leaving 19 bases between them. Germline values: CDR1 SGHVS, CDR2 FNYEAQ. This CDR3 has 15 amino acids. The CDR3 sequence: CASSPSSLRFHEQFF. The CDR3 region has the DNA TGTGCCAGCAGCCCTTCTAGCCTCAGGTTCCATGAGCAGTTCTTC.

This rearrangement joins TRBV5-1 to TRBJ2-2; D possibly matches TRBD1 or TRBD2 (6 bases each). V was trimmed by 1 base and J by 7 bases, leaving 14 bases between them. Germline V lookup: CDR1 SGHRS, CDR2 YFSETQ. The CDR3 totals 15 residues. The CDR3 DNA reads TGCGCCAGCAGCTTGTCTCCGGGGGCGGTCGGGGAGCTGTTTTTT. Protein sequence: CASSLSPGAVGELFF.

This sequence joins TRBV5-4 and TRBJ1-1; D ambiguous. The germline V gene has CDR1 SGHNT and CDR2 YYREEE (reference sequence). V lost 0 bases and J 6 bases, leaving 6 bases between the germline ends. The CDR3 runs to 12 residues. The CDR3 spells CASSLGGPEAFF. In nucleotides, the CDR3 is TGTGCCAGCAGCTTGGGTGGCCCTGAAGCTTTCTTT.

The CDR3 loop reads CASGQRYGYTF. CDR3 bases: TGTGCCAGCGGTCAGCGCTATGGCTACACCTTC. This chain connects TRBV27 to TRBJ1-2; D ambiguous. V lost 8 bases to trimming and J lost 4 bases, with 8 bases between them. Germline V gene lookup returns CDR1 MNHEY and CDR2 SMNVEV (reference sequence). This CDR3 region has 11 residues.

V and J are TRBV2 and TRBJ1-2; D perhaps matches TRBD1 (6 bases). Germline V gives CDR1 SNHLY, CDR2 FYNNEI. Trimming took off 1 base at V and 0 bases at J, with 18 bases between the two ends. The CDR3 has 18 residues. This CDR3 reads CASSEEGTRNFPNYGYTF. CDR3 bases: TGTGCCAGCAGTGAAGAAGGGACACGGAATTTTCCTAACTATGGCTACACCTTC.

V usage is TRBV7-2 and J usage is TRBJ1-4; 9 bases are a match to TRBD1. The J segment lost 7 bases and the V segment lost 7 bases, leaving 7 bases of the junction unmatched. Germline values: CDR1 SGHTA, CDR2 FQGNSA. This CDR3 contains 14 residues. This CDR3 is CASKTGGGTEKLFF. The CDR3, as DNA: TGTGCCAGCAAAACAGGGGGCGGGACTGAAAAACTGTTTTTT. The full variable domain, in which reference TRBV7-2 and TRBJ1-4 provide the parts outside the CDR3, is GAGVSQSPSNKVTEKGKDVELRCDPISGHTALYWYRQSLGQGLEFLIYFQGNSAPDKSGLPSDRFSAERTGGSVSTLTIQRTQQEDSAVYLCASKTGGGTEKLFFGSGTQLSVL.

The V and J genes are TRBV18 and TRBJ2-5; D call uncertain. Trimming cost V 2 bases and J 4 bases, with 5 bases left between them. Germline CDR1 KGHSH, CDR2 LQKENI. The CDR3 runs to 12 residues. The CDR3: CASSPYRETQYF. The CDR3 region has the DNA TGTGCCAGCTCACCATACCGAGAGACCCAGTACTTC.

The genes are TRBV15 and TRBJ2-7; 7 bases line up with TRBD1. The germline gives CDR1 LNHNV, CDR2 YYDKDF (reference sequence). The V gene end was trimmed by 5 bases and the J gene end by 4 bases; junction bases not matched to a gene: 11. The length of the CDR3 is 15 residues. The chain's CDR3 is CATSVPGTVRYEQYF. The CDR3 DNA reads as TGTGCCACCAGCGTCCCCGGGACAGTACGTTACGAGCAGTACTTC.

The V call is TRBV28, the J call TRBJ1-4; perhaps TRBD1 as D (5 bases). Trimming took off 1 base at V and 6 bases at J, with 12 bases between the two ends. The CDR3 runs 15 residues. Germline V gene sequence: CDR1 MDHEN, CDR2 SYDVKM. For the CDR3, the DNA is TGTGCCAGCAGTTTATCAGGGTATAGTGATGAAAAACTGTTTTTT. Translation gives CASSLSGYSDEKLFF.

This chain joins TRBV7-2 and TRBJ2-7; 8 bases line up with TRBD2. CDR1 and CDR2 (germline): SGHTA, FQGNSA. V lost 5 bases and J lost 0; bases outside the gene matches: 3. This CDR3 region has 14 residues. The CDR3 spells CASSPGGSSYEQYF. In DNA, the CDR3 is TGTGCCAGCAGCCCGGGGGGGTCCTCCTACGAGCAGTACTTC.

The V gene is TRBV29-1, the J gene TRBJ1-1; D not resolved. Trimming cost V 6 bases and J 1 base, with 15 bases left between them. This CDR3 is built from 14 residues. Germline-derived CDR1 and CDR2 are SQVTM and ANQGSEA. The CDR3 DNA reads as TGCAGCGTGGCCCGAGGGTCCACGAACACTGAAGCTTTCTTT. It specifies CSVARGSTNTEAFF.

The chain carries TRBV27 and TRBJ2-2; TRBD2 aligns across 16 bases. Germline CDR1 and CDR2: MNHEY and SMNVEV (reference sequence). V shed 6 bases and J 0 bases; nucleotides not matched to a gene: 4. The CDR3 loop spans 18 amino acids. Here the CDR3 reads CASRPGLAGGPNTGELFF. CDR3 DNA: TGTGCCAGCAGGCCGGGACTAGCGGGGGGGCCGAACACCGGGGAGCTGTTTTTT.

V usage is TRBV6-1 and J usage is TRBJ2-2, with D tentatively TRBD1 or TRBD2 (5 bases each). V was shortened by 7 bases and J by 0 bases, with 12 bases between the two germline ends. Germline assignment: CDR1 MNHNS and CDR2 SASEGT. This CDR3 comprises 15 residues. The CDR3, as DNA: TGTGCCAGCACCGGGACCCCGTCGAACACCGGGGAGCTGTTTTTT. Its protein product is CASTGTPSNTGELFF.

The chain recombines TRBV7-8 with TRBJ2-7; 7 bases line up with TRBD1. Per germline, CDR1 SGHVS and CDR2 FQNEAQ. V shed 5 bases and J 2 bases; nucleotides not matched to a gene: 12. The CDR3 has 16 residues. CDR3 sequence: CASSPFPTGTTYEQYF. Here the CDR3 DNA reads TGTGCCAGCAGCCCCTTCCCGACAGGGACAACCTACGAGCAGTACTTC.

The chain couples TRBV5-6 to TRBJ2-7, with TRBD2 identical over 10 bases. The germline gives CDR1 SGHDT, CDR2 YYEEEE. The length of the CDR3 is 16 residues. V was pared by 6 bases and J by 0 bases, with 9 bases of the junction left unmatched. This CDR3 is CASTPGLASSSYEQYF. Written as DNA, the CDR3 is TGTGCCAGCACCCCGGGACTAGCGAGTAGCTCCTACGAGCAGTACTTC.

The V gene is TRBV5-6, the J gene TRBJ1-5; the match to TRBD1 covers 9 bases. Trimming removed 3 bases from V and 0 bases from J; junction bases left unmatched: 1. The CDR3 contains 15 residues. CDR1 is SGHDT and CDR2 is YYEEEE in the germline V gene. The chain's CDR3 is CASSSQGASNQPQHF. As DNA, the CDR3 is TGTGCCAGCAGCTCACAGGGGGCTAGCAATCAGCCCCAGCATTTT.

The V call is TRBV19, the J call TRBJ1-4, with D perhaps matching TRBD1 (5 bases). From germline, CDR1 is LNHDA and CDR2 SQIVND (reference sequence). There are 14 residues in the CDR3. The ends were cut back, 9 bases at V and 8 bases at J, with 19 bases in the middle. CDR3 amino acids: CASRDRDGHEKLFF. CDR3 bases: TGTGCCAGCCGTGACCGGGACGGCCACGAAAAACTGTTTTTT.

The chain uses TRBV4-3 and TRBJ1-2, with D perhaps TRBD1 (5 bases). This CDR3 comprises 15 residues. Germline CDR1 is LGHNA and CDR2 is YSLEER. V was pared by 0 bases and J by 4 bases, with 12 bases between. The CDR3 sequence is CASSQDYRTVYGYTF. The CDR3, as DNA: TGCGCCAGCAGCCAAGACTACAGGACTGTCTATGGCTACACCTTC.

This rearrangement joins TRBV4-2 to TRBJ2-7, with 7 bases that match TRBD1. The CDR3 has 19 amino acids. Trimming took 0 bases from V and 0 from J; bases not matched to a gene: 14. CDR1 LGHNA and CDR2 YNFKEQ come from the germline V gene. The CDR3 DNA is TGTGCCAGCAGCCAAGAAGGGGGACAGTCCCTGCGGAGCTCCTACGAGCAGTACTTC. This sequence encodes CASSQEGGQSLRSSYEQYF.